This T cell receptor (beta chain) is drawn from a study of blood T cells in healthy people across ages. Healthy Caucasian individuals from Russia aged about 6 to 90 served as donors. The authors extracted at least 5.5 micrograms of total RNA per sample. Overall study findings and caveats: Leaving the PBMCs unsorted stopped any conclusive comparison of naive versus antigen-experienced cells.

Combining a sample-barcoded 5' primer with a J-beta primer mix, a second PCR ran for about 7 to 11 cycles. The authors tagged each cDNA molecule using a template-switch adaptor with 12 random nucleotides. Each CDR3 protein is one row after TCRdb ran MiXCR on the 5' RACE reads. The sample includes 850,000 to 1,000,000 distinct CDR3 sequences, roughly 50% of them seen just once. The CDR3 is made up of 14 amino acids. V was clipped by 1 base and J by 4 bases, with 11 bases between them. Germline CDR1 and CDR2: MGHRA and YSYEKL. There are a few counts of this clonotype. Its antigen remains unknown. The chain has TRBV4-1 and TRBJ2-7, with D possibly matching TRBD2 (6 bases). The receptor's source is a woman aged 60-75 years in good health. The specimen was blood. The CDR3 here is CASSQVAGLYEQYF. The CDR3 DNA sequence: TGCGCCAGCAGCCAAGTTGCAGGACTATACGAGCAGTACTTC.